Listed below are T cell receptor beta chains from one sample, sequenced in a study of blood T cell repertoires in COVID-19. TCRdb's table, derived via immunoSEQ multiplex PCR, lists solely in-frame clones and lacks some. Of under 100,000 clones listed, about 89% are singletons. What was sequenced was peripheral blood. These receptors were obtained from a human donor in a cohort sampled during active COVID-19. Both conserved end residues are part of each CDR3. The D gene is left open where the match is weak. Rows may omit the clone size; those that give it use once, few, many or a size class.

d_call,j_call,clone_size,v_call,cdr3_aa,cdr3_nt
TRBD1,TRBJ1-5,-,TRBV19,CASAKGQGRDQPQHF,TGTGCCAGTGCCAAGGGACAGGGGAGGGATCAGCCCCAGCATTTT
-,TRBJ1-5,once,TRBV3-1/TRBV3-2,CASSQVRGRQPQHF,TGTGCCAGCAGCCAAGTCCGAGGGCGGCAGCCCCAGCATTTT
-,TRBJ2-7,-,TRBV10-3,CAIRMGSIPDEQYF,TGTGCCATCAGGATGGGCTCAATTCCCGACGAGCAGTACTTC
-,TRBJ1-1,-,TRBV7-8,CASSLRGGATEAFF,TGTGCCAGCAGCCTACGGGGCGGGGCCACTGAAGCTTTCTTT
-,TRBJ2-7,once,TRBV7-6,CASSAASGPFYEQYF,TGTGCCAGCAGCGCCGCATCTGGGCCCTTCTACGAGCAGTACTTC
TRBD2,TRBJ2-3,-,TRBV3-1/TRBV3-2,CASEGAGSSTDTQYF,TGTGCCAGCGAAGGAGCGGGGAGTAGCACAGATACGCAGTATTTT
-,TRBJ1-5,few,TRBV4-2,CASSQEAHQPQHF,TGTGCCAGCAGCCAAGAAGCTCACCAGCCCCAGCATTTT
TRBD2,TRBJ2-1,once,TRBV3-1/TRBV3-2,CASSLHSGGGRNEQFF,TGTGCCAGCAGCCTTCATAGCGGGGGGGGTCGGAATGAGCAGTTCTTC
-,TRBJ1-6,-,TRBV28,CASGQGNSPLHF,TGTGCCAGCGGGCAGGGCAATTCACCCCTCCACTTT
-,TRBJ2-2,-,TRBV19,CASSMGLGELFF,TGTGCCAGTAGTATGGGGCTTGGGGAGCTGTTTTTT
TRBD1,TRBJ2-3,once,TRBV6-1,CASSEGLGQTDTQYF,TGTGCCAGCAGTGAAGGCTTGGGACAGACAGATACGCAGTATTTT
TRBD1,TRBJ1-1,-,TRBV28,CASTPLGTGANTEAFF,TGTGCCAGCACCCCTCTTGGGACAGGGGCTAACACTGAAGCTTTCTTT
-,TRBJ1-1,-,TRBV10-3,CAISEGSEAFF,TGTGCCATCAGTGAAGGGAGTGAAGCTTTCTTT
TRBD1,TRBJ2-7,-,TRBV7-9,CASSLAGTATRYEQYF,TGTGCCAGCAGCTTAGCGGGGACAGCTACACGCTACGAGCAGTACTTC
-,TRBJ1-6,-,TRBV9,CASSVGLGPELNSPLHF,TGTGCCAGCAGCGTAGGGTTGGGGCCGGAGCTCAATTCACCCCTCCACTTT
-,TRBJ1-1,-,TRBV18,CASSPQGNEAFF,TGTGCCAGCTCTCCGCAGGGTAATGAAGCTTTCTTT